This is a list of T cell receptor beta chains from one sample in a study of blood T cell repertoires in COVID-19. This table comes from immunoSEQ multiplex PCR, and its TCRdb copy is limited to in-frame clones, with some not included. The data hold some 320,000 clones, with 85% to 95% observed a single time. The sequenced material came from PBMCs or T cells enriched from blood (not recorded which). The receptors stem from a woman in her 30s who had been exposed to COVID-19. CDR3s include the opening cysteine and the closing phenylalanine or tryptophan. The D gene is left open where the match is weak. Clone size is shown for a subset of rows, as once, few, many or a class of expanded clone.

TRBJ2-1 | - | - | TRBV21-1 | 11 | CARGRHNEQFF | TGTGCCAGAGGGAGGCACAATGAGCAGTTCTTC
TRBJ2-4 | TRBD1 | once | TRBV5-1 | 15 | CASSPLPGQGPGRNF | TGCGCCAGCAGCCCCCTACCGGGACAGGGCCCCGGCCGAAACTTC
TRBJ1-2 | - | - | TRBV2 | 15 | CASSDSPVSSHGYTF | TGTGCCAGCAGTGATTCTCCAGTTTCCTCGCATGGCTACACCTTC
TRBJ2-7 | TRBD1 | - | TRBV7-9 | 14 | CASSEDRVVYEQYF | TGTGCCAGCAGTGAGGACAGGGTGGTCTACGAGCAGTACTTC
TRBJ1-1 | TRBD1 | - | TRBV4-1 | 18 | CASSQTTLVGQGGTEAFF | TGCGCCAGCAGCCAAACCACCCTAGTGGGACAGGGGGGGACTGAAGCTTTCTTT
TRBJ1-6 | - | - | TRBV9 | 14 | CASSVNRVLSPLHF | TGTGCCAGCAGCGTAAACAGGGTACTTTCACCCCTCCACTTT
TRBJ1-4 | - | - | TRBV9 | 16 | CASSVGGLSGNEKLFF | TGTGCCAGCAGCGTAGGGGGCCTGTCAGGTAATGAAAAACTGTTTTTT
TRBJ1-5 | TRBD1 | - | TRBV4-1 | 17 | CASSQDPGTGNFQPQHF | TGCGCCAGCAGCCAAGACCCCGGGACAGGGAATTTCCAGCCCCAGCATTTT
TRBJ1-5 | - | - | TRBV7-2 | 15 | CASSGAPSSNQPQHF | TGTGCCAGCAGCGGGGCCCCAAGTAGCAATCAGCCCCAGCATTTT
TRBJ1-2 | - | - | TRBV27 | 15 | CASSFRGSDLYGYTF | TGTGCCAGCAGTTTTCGGGGGTCAGACCTCTATGGCTACACCTTC
TRBJ2-3 | - | - | TRBV5-4 | 16 | CASSSGALTSTDTQYF | TGTGCCAGCAGCTCAGGGGCCCTGACAAGCACAGATACGCAGTATTTT
TRBJ2-7 | TRBD1 | - | TRBV4-3 | 15 | CASSQYDRGRNEQYF | TGCGCCAGCAGCCAATATGACAGGGGGCGAAACGAGCAGTACTTC
TRBJ1-5 | - | - | TRBV7-2 | 12 | CASSSPNQPQHF | TGTGCCAGCAGCTCTCCCAATCAGCCCCAGCATTTT
TRBJ1-2 | - | - | TRBV5-4 | 16 | CASSSSGTPLGYGYTF | TGTGCCAGCAGCTCGTCCGGGACACCTCTAGGTTATGGCTACACCTTC
TRBJ1-5 | - | - | TRBV4-1 | 16 | CASSQAVGGRAQPQHF | TGCGCCAGCAGCCAAGCGGTCGGGGGACGGGCTCAGCCCCAGCATTTT
TRBJ1-5 | - | once | TRBV6-5 | 15 | CASRDRGGGDQPQHF | TGTGCCAGCAGGGACAGAGGGGGTGGGGATCAGCCCCAGCATTTT
TRBJ2-7 | TRBD1 | - | TRBV11-3 | 15 | CASSPGTGGSYEQYF | TGTGCCAGCAGCCCCGGGACAGGGGGATCCTACGAGCAGTACTTC
TRBJ2-3 | TRBD2 | - | TRBV6-5 | 15 | CASRNLAGGADTQYF | TGTGCCAGCAGGAATCTAGCGGGGGGGGCAGATACGCAGTATTTT
TRBJ2-5 | - | - | TRBV5-1 | 15 | CASSSRSGVWETQYF | TGCGCCAGCAGCTCGCGATCAGGGGTTTGGGAGACCCAGTACTTC
TRBJ1-2 | - | - | TRBV7-9 | 13 | CASSLESVDGYTF | TGTGCCAGCAGCTTAGAATCAGTGGATGGCTACACCTTC
TRBJ1-1 | TRBD1 | once | TRBV5-1 | 20 | CASSHTQDLRDSLLSLEAFF | TGCGCCAGCAGCCATACCCAAGACTTAAGGGACAGCCTCCTATCCCTTGAAGCTTTCTTT
TRBJ2-7 | TRBD2 | - | TRBV5-4 | 15 | CASSLEAGGLDEQYF | TGTGCCAGCAGCTTGGAAGCGGGGGGGCTGGACGAGCAGTACTTC
TRBJ1-3 | - | - | TRBV7-9 | 14 | CASSSAGTGNTIYF | TGTGCCAGCAGCTCCGCAGGGACTGGAAACACCATATATTTT
TRBJ2-7 | TRBD2 | - | TRBV29-1 | 12 | CSVQSGRYEQYF | TGCAGCGTTCAGAGCGGGAGGTACGAGCAGTACTTC
TRBJ1-4 | TRBD1 | - | TRBV7-6 | 15 | CASSGTTGWQEKLFF | TGTGCCAGCAGCGGCACGACAGGGTGGCAGGAAAAACTGTTTTTT
TRBJ1-2 | - | - | TRBV7-6 | 11 | CASSSTDGYTF | TGTGCCAGCAGCTCTACCGATGGCTACACCTTC
TRBJ1-5 | - | - | TRBV6-2/TRBV6-3 | 15 | CASSLPDRLIQPQHF | TGTGCCAGCAGTTTACCAGACAGGCTGATACAGCCCCAGCATTTT
TRBJ1-2 | - | - | TRBV7-9 | 13 | CASSRGGRDRYTF | TGTGCCAGCAGCCGAGGAGGAAGGGATCGCTACACCTTC
TRBJ1-6 | TRBD1 | - | TRBV5-1 | 15 | CASSLGQGARSPLHF | TGCGCCAGCAGCTTGGGACAGGGGGCGCGGTCACCCCTCCACTTT
TRBJ2-3 | TRBD2 | - | TRBV4-1 | 16 | CASSPTSGGARDTQYF | TGCGCCAGCAGCCCGACTAGCGGGGGGGCCAGGGATACGCAGTATTTT
TRBJ1-5 | TRBD1 | - | TRBV15 | 14 | CATSSAGGYQPQHF | TGTGCCACCAGCTCCGCAGGGGGTTACCAGCCCCAGCATTTT
TRBJ2-5 | TRBD1 | - | TRBV15 | 18 | CATSRPLSGTGVEETQYF | TGTGCCACCAGCAGGCCCCTTTCCGGGACAGGGGTAGAAGAGACCCAGTACTTC
TRBJ1-2 | - | - | TRBV9 | 13 | CASRLEPNYGYTF | TGTGCCAGCAGACTTGAACCTAACTATGGCTACACCTTC
TRBJ2-3 | - | once | TRBV6-5 | 12 | CASSPSTDTQYF | TGTGCCAGCAGTCCTTCCACAGATACGCAGTATTTT
TRBJ1-5 | - | few | TRBV6-2/TRBV6-3 | 12 | CASSAGWQPQHF | TGTGCCAGCAGCGCAGGGTGGCAGCCCCAGCATTTT
TRBJ1-2 | - | - | TRBV19 | 14 | CASSPSDRNHGYTF | TGTGCCAGTAGTCCTTCCGACAGGAACCATGGCTACACCTTC
TRBJ2-1 | TRBD1 | - | TRBV5-1 | 16 | CASSWNLLTGDNEQFF | TGCGCCAGCAGCTGGAATCTCTTGACAGGGGACAATGAGCAGTTCTTC
TRBJ2-7 | TRBD2 | - | TRBV5-1 | 14 | CASSYAGDRTEQYF | TGCGCCAGCAGCTATGCGGGGGACCGTACCGAGCAGTACTTC
TRBJ2-7 | - | - | TRBV30 | 13 | CAWSLSGSYEQYF | TGTGCCTGGAGCCTCTCGGGCTCCTACGAGCAGTACTTC
TRBJ1-4 | TRBD1 | - | TRBV3-1/TRBV3-2 | 16 | CASSRRNRGTDEKLFF | TGTGCCAGCAGCCGACGGAACAGGGGAACGGATGAAAAACTGTTTTTT
TRBJ1-5 | TRBD1 | - | TRBV27 | 15 | CASVLRDRKNQPQHF | TGTGCCAGCGTCCTCCGGGACAGGAAGAATCAGCCCCAGCATTTT